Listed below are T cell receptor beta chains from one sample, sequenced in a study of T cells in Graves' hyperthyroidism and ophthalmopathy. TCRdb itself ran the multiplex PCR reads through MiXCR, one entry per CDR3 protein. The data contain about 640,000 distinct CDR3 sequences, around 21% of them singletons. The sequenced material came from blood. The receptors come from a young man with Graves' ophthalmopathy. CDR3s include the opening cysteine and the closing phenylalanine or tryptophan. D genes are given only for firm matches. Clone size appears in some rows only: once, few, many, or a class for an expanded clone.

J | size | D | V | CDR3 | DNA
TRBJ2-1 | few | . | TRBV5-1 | CASSPEGASGNEQFF | TGCGCCAGCAGCCCGGAGGGGGCCTCGGGAAATGAGCAGTTCTTC
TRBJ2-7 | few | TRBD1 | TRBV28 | CASSAGGDGPPYEQYF | TGTGCCAGCAGTGCAGGGGGCGACGGTCCCCCCTACGAGCAGTACTTC
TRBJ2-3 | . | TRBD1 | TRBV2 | CASRPSLDRAVDTQYF | TGTGCCAGCCGGCCCTCCTTGGACAGGGCGGTTGATACGCAGTATTTT
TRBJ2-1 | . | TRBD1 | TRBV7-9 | CASSLESGGGEQFF | TGTGCCAGCAGCTTAGAGTCAGGGGGCGGTGAGCAGTTCTTC
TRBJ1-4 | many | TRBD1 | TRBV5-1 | CASSLGRGSANEKLFF | TGCGCCAGCAGCTTGGGCAGGGGGTCCGCTAATGAAAAACTGTTTTTT
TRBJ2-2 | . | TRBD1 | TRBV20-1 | CSAPGGQNTGELFF | TGCAGTGCACCAGGGGGCCAGAACACCGGGGAGCTGTTTTTT
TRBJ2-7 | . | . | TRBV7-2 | CASSFPRSKHSF | TGTGCCAGCAGCTTCCCTCGATCCAAACACTCTTTC
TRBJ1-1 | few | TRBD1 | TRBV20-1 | CSAPQGLDRAGAFF | TGCAGTGCTCCTCAAGGCCTTGACAGGGCTGGCGCTTTCTTT
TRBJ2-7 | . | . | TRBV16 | CASSPPRGRTEQYF | TGTGCCAGCAGCCCCCCCCGAGGCAGAACCGAGCAGTACTTC
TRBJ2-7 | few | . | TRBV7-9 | CASSFRAEEQYF | TGTGCCAGCAGCTTTAGGGCCGAGGAGCAGTACTTC
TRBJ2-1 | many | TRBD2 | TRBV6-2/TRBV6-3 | CASSGGTSWGEQFF | TGTGCCAGCAGCGGAGGGACTAGCTGGGGGGAGCAGTTCTTC
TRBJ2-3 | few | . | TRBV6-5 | CASSYFSTDTQYF | TGTGCCAGCAGTTACTTTAGCACAGATACGCAGTATTTT
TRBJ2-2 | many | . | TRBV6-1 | CASSRIQGTGELFF | TGTGCCAGCAGTCGAATCCAGGGAACCGGGGAGCTGTTTTTT
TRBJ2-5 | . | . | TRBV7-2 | CASSLNRLETQYF | TGTGCCAGCAGCTTAAACAGACTGGAGACCCAGTACTTC
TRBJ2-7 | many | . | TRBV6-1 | CASRVRDSSSYEQYF | TGTGCCAGCAGGGTTCGGGACTCGAGCTCCTACGAGCAGTACTTC
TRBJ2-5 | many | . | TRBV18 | CASSPLLAEETQYF | TGTGCCAGCTCACCGCTACTAGCAGAAGAGACCCAGTACTTC
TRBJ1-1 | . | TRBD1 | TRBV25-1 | CASSESLQGWTEAFF | TGTGCCAGCAGTGAATCCCTACAGGGGTGGACTGAAGCTTTCTTT
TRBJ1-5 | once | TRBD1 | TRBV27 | CASSAGTGVNQPQHF | TGTGCCAGCAGTGCCGGGACAGGGGTCAATCAGCCCCAGCATTTT
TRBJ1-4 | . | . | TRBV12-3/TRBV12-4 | CASSLGGGNRKLFF | TGTGCCAGCAGTTTGGGAGGGGGAAATCGAAAACTGTTTTTT
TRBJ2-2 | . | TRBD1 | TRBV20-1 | CSATRDRVTGELFF | TGCAGTGCTACCCGGGACAGGGTCACCGGGGAGCTGTTTTTT
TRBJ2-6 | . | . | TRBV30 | CAWNMFPSGANVLTF | TGTGCCTGGAATATGTTTCCATCTGGGGCCAACGTCCTGACTTTC
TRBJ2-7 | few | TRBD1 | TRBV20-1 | CSAKPGQGWGEQYF | TGCAGTGCTAAGCCGGGACAGGGTTGGGGCGAGCAGTACTTC
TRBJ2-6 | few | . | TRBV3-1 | CASSQPLLSGANVLTF | TGTGCCAGCAGCCAACCACTACTCTCTGGGGCCAACGTCCTGACTTTC
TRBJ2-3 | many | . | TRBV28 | CASSLGQIPHTQYF | TGTGCCAGCAGTTTAGGCCAGATACCGCATACGCAGTATTTT
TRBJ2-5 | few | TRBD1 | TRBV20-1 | CSASSATGNQETQYF | TGCAGTGCTAGTAGCGCGACAGGGAATCAAGAGACCCAGTACTTC